One sample yielded the 18 T cell receptor beta chains listed below, sequenced in a study of blood T cell repertoires in COVID-19. Only in-frame clones appear in the TCRdb table, and some are missing; sequencing was by immunoSEQ multiplex PCR. The sample holds approximately 280,000 clones, approximately 85% seen once. Sequenced input: peripheral blood. The receptors here all came from a man younger than 35 with active or convalescent COVID-19.

The chain joins TRBV11-3 to TRBJ2-3; TRBD1 is a possible D gene (5 bases). This CDR3 region has 12 residues. V was cut by 5 bases and J by 5 bases, with 8 bases left in between. The germline V gene encodes CDR1 SGHNT and CDR2 YENEEA. CDR3 bases: TGTGCCAGCAGCAAAAGGGGAGATACGCAGTATTTT. Protein: CASSKRGDTQYF.

The gene calls are TRBV11-2 and TRBJ2-7; 11 bases are shared with TRBD1. The CDR3 consists of 14 residues. Germline V CDR1 and CDR2: SGHAT, FQNNGV. V trimming: 5 bases; J trimming: 4 bases; junction bases outside the gene matches: 4. The CDR3 DNA reads as TGTGCCAGCAGCCCCGGGACAGGGGGTTACGAGCAGTACTTC. This sequence encodes CASSPGTGGYEQYF.

V is TRBV4-3 and J is TRBJ2-5; no definite D call. CDR1 is LGHNA, CDR2 YSLEER, per germline. CDR3 length equals 16 residues. Trimming removed 1 base at V and 0 bases at J, with 12 bases between. CDR3 sequence reads: CASSQAYSGNQETQYF. The CDR3 DNA reads as TGCGCCAGCAGCCAAGCTTACTCAGGAAACCAAGAGACCCAGTACTTC.

The CDR3 sequence is CASSSRLAGENIQYF. The DNA for the CDR3 is TGTGCCAGCAGCTCCCGACTAGCGGGGGAAAACATTCAGTACTTC. The V and J genes are TRBV5-4 and TRBJ2-4, with 12 bases aligning to TRBD2. Germline values: CDR1 SGHNT, CDR2 YYREEE (reference sequence). V trimming: 3 bases; J trimming: 5 bases; junction bases outside the gene matches: 3. The CDR3 covers 15 residues.

The V gene is TRBV11-2, the J gene TRBJ1-3; D is undetermined. The CDR3 is 16 residues long. CDR1 and CDR2 (germline): SGHAT, FQNNGV. Trimming took off 2 bases at V and 0 bases at J, with 11 bases between the two ends. CDR3 nucleotides: TGTGCCAGCAGCTTAAGAATAAACTTCTCTGGAAACACCATATATTTT. As protein: CASSLRINFSGNTIYF.

In the case of this clone: The junction shows a germline mismatch at one end, possibly a read error. This sequence joins TRBV7-7 and TRBJ2-7, with D perhaps TRBD2 (5 bases). This CDR3 has 13 amino acids. In germline, CDR1 is SSHAT, CDR2 FNYEAQ (reference sequence). This chain's CDR3 is CASSLAPGSEQYF. In DNA, the CDR3 is TGTGCCAGCAGCCTAGCCCCGGGGAGCGAGCAGTACTTC.

V gene TRBV29-1 combines with J gene TRBJ2-1; TRBD1 matches at 7 bases. The CDR3 is made up of 14 amino acids. J was trimmed by 4 bases and V by 2 bases; bases with no gene match: 5. Germline V gene lookup returns CDR1 SQVTM and CDR2 ANQGSEA. CDR3 coding DNA: TGCAGCGTTGAAAGCAGGGGGATGTACAATGAGCAGTTCTTC. Its protein is CSVESRGMYNEQFF.

This clone was counted a few times. The chain carries TRBV2 and TRBJ2-7, with D possibly being TRBD2 (7 bases). The CDR3 spans 13 residues. CDR1 is SNHLY and CDR2 is FYNNEI in the germline V gene. The V end was cut by 6 bases, the J end by 4 bases, with 13 bases between. The CDR3 region has the DNA TGTGCCAGCAGAGTGGGGGGGGCATACGAGCAGTACTTC. Translating it yields CASRVGGAYEQYF.

This sequence joins TRBV19 and TRBJ1-1; TRBD1 agrees at 9 bases. Trimming at V came to 6 bases and at J to 1 base, leaving 6 bases not matched to a gene. Germline CDR1 is LNHDA and CDR2 is SQIVND (reference sequence). The CDR3 is made up of 15 amino acids. The CDR3 protein is CASSWTGARNTEAFF. The CDR3 DNA reads TGTGCCAGTAGCTGGACAGGGGCCAGGAACACTGAAGCTTTCTTT.

The chain combines TRBV4-1 with TRBJ1-5; D is uncertain. CDR1 is MGHRA, CDR2 YSYEKL, per germline. This CDR3 contains 15 residues. V was clipped by 1 base and J by 5 bases, with 12 bases between them. The CDR3 region is CASSQGRGWDQPQHF. In DNA form, the CDR3 reads TGCGCCAGCAGCCAAGGCCGAGGCTGGGATCAGCCCCAGCATTTT.

The rearrangement uses TRBV7-7 and TRBJ1-1; D may be TRBD1 (5 bases). The CDR3 covers 11 residues. With 3 bases removed from V and 12 bases from J, the gap between germline ends came to 11 bases. From germline, CDR1 is SSHAT and CDR2 FNYEAQ (reference sequence). The CDR3 region has the DNA TGTGCCAGCAGCTTGGGGGGAGAAACTTTCTTT. Protein sequence: CASSLGGETFF.

The V and J genes are TRBV9 and TRBJ2-1, with TRBD2 identical over 13 bases. The V and J ends lost 2 bases and 1 base, in that order; junction bases with no gene match: 6. This CDR3 contains 18 residues. Germline V gene lookup returns CDR1 SGDLS and CDR2 YYNGEE. The CDR3 is CASSVRTSGGPSYNEQFF. In DNA form, the CDR3 reads TGTGCCAGCAGCGTCAGGACTAGCGGGGGTCCATCCTACAATGAGCAGTTCTTC.

This clone appeared a single time. The genes are TRBV13 and TRBJ1-2; 7 bases match TRBD1. This CDR3 comprises 17 residues. J lost 5 bases, V lost 0 bases, and 12 bases had no gene match. CDR1 and CDR2 (germline): PRHDT, FYEKMQ (reference sequence). The DNA for the CDR3 is TGTGCCAGCAGCTTAGGCCGTGGAGGGGGCGTTCTATATGGCTACACCTTC. Amino acids: CASSLGRGGGVLYGYTF.

V and J are TRBV4-2 and TRBJ2-7, with D perhaps matching TRBD1 (6 bases). CDR3 length equals 14 residues. V was shortened by 4 bases and J by 2 bases, with 12 bases between the two germline ends. The germline V gene encodes CDR1 LGHNA and CDR2 YNFKEQ. CDR3 in DNA: TGTGCCAGCAGCCCCCGGGACATCCCCTACGAGCAGTACTTC. Translated: CASSPRDIPYEQYF.

The chain employs TRBV19 and TRBJ2-1, with D uncertain. Germline loops: CDR1 LNHDA, CDR2 SQIVND (reference sequence). The CDR3 has 13 residues. Trimming pared 7 bases from V and 0 bases from J, leaving 7 bases between. Here the CDR3 reads CASTKSSYNEQFF. The DNA for the CDR3 is TGTGCCAGTACGAAGAGCTCCTACAATGAGCAGTTCTTC.

The chain joins TRBV11-2 to TRBJ1-1, with TRBD1 matching over 11 bases. After removal of 5 bases from V and 5 bases from J, the junction contained 13 bases not matched to a gene. The CDR3 is 17 residues long. Germline CDR1 and CDR2: SGHAT and FQNNGV. The CDR3 is CASSPRRTGGVWTEAFF. The CDR3 bases are TGTGCCAGCAGCCCTAGGCGGACAGGGGGCGTATGGACTGAAGCTTTCTTT.

This clone was recorded once. The chain couples TRBV2 to TRBJ1-5; 7 bases fit TRBD1. Trimming at V came to 3 bases and at J to 0 bases, leaving 2 bases not matched to a gene. Germline assignment: CDR1 SNHLY and CDR2 FYNNEI. CDR3 length equals 15 residues. For the CDR3, the DNA is TGTGCCAGCAGTGAGACAGGGAATAGCAATCAGCCCCAGCATTTT. Its translation is CASSETGNSNQPQHF. The full variable domain, with the rest looked up from reference TRBV2 and TRBJ1-5, is EPEVTQTPSHQVTQMGQEVILRCVPISNHLYFYWYRQILGQKVEFLVSFYNNEISEKSEIFDDQFSVERPDGSNFTLKIRSTKLEDSAMYFCASSETGNSNQPQHFGDGTRLSIL.

CDR3 nucleotides: TGTGCCAGCAGCTTCGGGTACGGCGGGGGGACAGCCTCCTACGAGCAGTACTTC. It is translated as CASSFGYGGGTASYEQYF. The J gene is TRBJ2-7, the V gene TRBV5-8, with TRBD2 as a possible D gene (8 bases). In germline, CDR1 is SGHTS, CDR2 YDEGEE. Trimming took off 2 bases at V and 0 bases at J, with 21 bases between the two ends. There are 18 residues in the CDR3.